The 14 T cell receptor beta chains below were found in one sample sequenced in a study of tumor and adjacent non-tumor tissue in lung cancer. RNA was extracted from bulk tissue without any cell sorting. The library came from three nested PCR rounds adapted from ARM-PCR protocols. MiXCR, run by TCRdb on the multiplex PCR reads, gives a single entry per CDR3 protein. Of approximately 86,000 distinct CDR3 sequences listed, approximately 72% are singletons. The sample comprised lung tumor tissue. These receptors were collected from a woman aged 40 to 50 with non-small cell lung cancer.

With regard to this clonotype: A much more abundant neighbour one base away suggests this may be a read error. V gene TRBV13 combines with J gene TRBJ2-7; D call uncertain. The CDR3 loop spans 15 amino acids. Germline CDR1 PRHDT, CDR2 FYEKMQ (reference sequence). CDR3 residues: CASSLGVYSSNEQYF. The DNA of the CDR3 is TGTGCCAGCAGCTTAGGCGTATATAGCTCCAACGAGCAGTACTTC.

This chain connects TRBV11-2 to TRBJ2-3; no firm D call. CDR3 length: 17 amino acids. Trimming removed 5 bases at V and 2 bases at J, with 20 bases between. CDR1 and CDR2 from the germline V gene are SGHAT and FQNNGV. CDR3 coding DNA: TGTGCCAGCAGCCGCCTTATAGGTGCGGATTCCACAGATACGCAGTATTTT. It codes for CASSRLIGADSTDTQYF.

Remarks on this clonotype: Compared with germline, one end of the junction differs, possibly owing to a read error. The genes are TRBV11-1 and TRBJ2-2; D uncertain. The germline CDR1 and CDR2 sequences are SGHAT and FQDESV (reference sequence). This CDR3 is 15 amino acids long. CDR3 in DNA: TGTGCGAGCAGCTCCCGGGCAATAGGAACCGGTGAGCTGTATTTT. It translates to CASSSRAIGTGELYF.

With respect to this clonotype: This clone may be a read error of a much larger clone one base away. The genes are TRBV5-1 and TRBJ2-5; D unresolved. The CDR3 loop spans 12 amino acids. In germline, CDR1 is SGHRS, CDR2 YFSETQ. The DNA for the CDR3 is TGCGCCAGCAGCTTGGGGAAAGAGATCCAGTACTTC. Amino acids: CASSLGKEIQYF.

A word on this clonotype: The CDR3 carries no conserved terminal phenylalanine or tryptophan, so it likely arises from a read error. The CDR3 DNA follows: TGCAGTGCTACCCCCACACTAGGAGTGGGAGAGACCCAGTACCTC. This gives the protein CSATPTLGVGETQYL. The V call is TRBV20-1, the J call TRBJ2-5, with D possibly matching TRBD2 (5 bases). Deletions cut 4 bases from V and 4 bases from J, with 19 bases between. CDR1 DFQATT and CDR2 SNEGSKA come from the germline V gene (reference sequence). The CDR3 is made up of 15 amino acids.

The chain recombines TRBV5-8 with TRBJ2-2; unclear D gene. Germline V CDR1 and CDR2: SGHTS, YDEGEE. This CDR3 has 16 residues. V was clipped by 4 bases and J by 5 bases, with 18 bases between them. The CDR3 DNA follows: TGTGCCAGCAGCCCTTGTACTGGGAAGCGAACCGGGGAGCTGTTTTTT. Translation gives CASSPCTGKRTGELFF.

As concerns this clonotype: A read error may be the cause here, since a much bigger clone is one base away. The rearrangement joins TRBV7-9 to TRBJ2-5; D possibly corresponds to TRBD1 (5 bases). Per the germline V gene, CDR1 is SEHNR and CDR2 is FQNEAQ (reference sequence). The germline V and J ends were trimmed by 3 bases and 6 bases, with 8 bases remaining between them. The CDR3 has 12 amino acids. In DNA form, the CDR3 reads TGTGCCAGCAGCTTCTTGGGGCAGACCCAGTACTTC. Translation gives CASSFLGQTQYF.

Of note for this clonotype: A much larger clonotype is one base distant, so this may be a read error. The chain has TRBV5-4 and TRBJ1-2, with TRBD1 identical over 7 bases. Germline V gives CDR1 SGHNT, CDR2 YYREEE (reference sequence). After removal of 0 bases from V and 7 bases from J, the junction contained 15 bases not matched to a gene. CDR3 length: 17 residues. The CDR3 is CASSLAMGGRGVGGYTF. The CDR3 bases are TGTGCCAGCAGCTTGGCGATGGGGGGCAGGGGGGTAGGTGGCTACACCTTC.

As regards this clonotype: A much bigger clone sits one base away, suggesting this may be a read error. CDR3 DNA: TGTGCCAGCACTCAGATCGGGGGACAGAGAGTGACCCAGTACTTC. It is translated as CASTQIGGQRVTQYF. The chain uses TRBV28 and TRBJ2-5; maybe TRBD1 (7 bases). Looked up from germline, CDR1 is MDHEN and CDR2 is SYDVKM. The CDR3 is 15 residues long. Between the trimmed V and J ends, which lost 7 bases and 7 bases, there was a span of 22 bases.

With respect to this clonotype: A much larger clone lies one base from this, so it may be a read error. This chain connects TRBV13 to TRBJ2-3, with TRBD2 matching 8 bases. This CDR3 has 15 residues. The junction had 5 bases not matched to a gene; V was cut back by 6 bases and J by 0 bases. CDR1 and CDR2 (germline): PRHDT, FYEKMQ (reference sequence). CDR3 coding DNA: TGTGCCAGCAGTGAAGCGGGAGTTAGCACAGATACGCAGTATTTT. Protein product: CASSEAGVSTDTQYF.

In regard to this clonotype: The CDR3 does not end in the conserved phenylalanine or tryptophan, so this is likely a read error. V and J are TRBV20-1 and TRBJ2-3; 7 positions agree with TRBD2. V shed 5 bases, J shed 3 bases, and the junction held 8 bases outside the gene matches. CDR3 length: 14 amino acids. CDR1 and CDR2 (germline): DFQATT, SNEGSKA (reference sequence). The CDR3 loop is CSASRRGFTDTQYL. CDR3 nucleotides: TGCAGTGCTTCCAGGCGGGGGTTTACAGATACGCAGTATTTG.

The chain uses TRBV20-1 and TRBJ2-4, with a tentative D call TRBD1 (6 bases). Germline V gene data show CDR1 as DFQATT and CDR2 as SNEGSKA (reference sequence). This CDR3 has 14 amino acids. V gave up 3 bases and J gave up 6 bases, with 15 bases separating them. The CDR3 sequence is CSASPPDRLNIQYF. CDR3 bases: TGCAGTGCTAGTCCCCCTGACAGGTTAAACATTCAGTACTTC.

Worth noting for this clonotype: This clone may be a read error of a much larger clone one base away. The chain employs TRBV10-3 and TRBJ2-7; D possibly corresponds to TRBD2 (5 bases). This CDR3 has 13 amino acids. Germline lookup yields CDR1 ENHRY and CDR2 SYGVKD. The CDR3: CAVSGREPYEQYF. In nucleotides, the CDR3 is TGTGCCGTCAGTGGCCGGGAACCCTACGAGCAGTACTTC.

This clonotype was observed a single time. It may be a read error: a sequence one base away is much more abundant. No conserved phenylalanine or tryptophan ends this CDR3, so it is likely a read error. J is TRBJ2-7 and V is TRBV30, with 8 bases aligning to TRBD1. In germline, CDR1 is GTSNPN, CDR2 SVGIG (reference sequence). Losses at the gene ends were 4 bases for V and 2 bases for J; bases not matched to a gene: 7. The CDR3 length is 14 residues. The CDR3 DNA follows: TGTGCCTGGATGGGGGACAGGTCGCCCTACGAGCAGTACTTA. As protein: CAWMGDRSPYEQYL.